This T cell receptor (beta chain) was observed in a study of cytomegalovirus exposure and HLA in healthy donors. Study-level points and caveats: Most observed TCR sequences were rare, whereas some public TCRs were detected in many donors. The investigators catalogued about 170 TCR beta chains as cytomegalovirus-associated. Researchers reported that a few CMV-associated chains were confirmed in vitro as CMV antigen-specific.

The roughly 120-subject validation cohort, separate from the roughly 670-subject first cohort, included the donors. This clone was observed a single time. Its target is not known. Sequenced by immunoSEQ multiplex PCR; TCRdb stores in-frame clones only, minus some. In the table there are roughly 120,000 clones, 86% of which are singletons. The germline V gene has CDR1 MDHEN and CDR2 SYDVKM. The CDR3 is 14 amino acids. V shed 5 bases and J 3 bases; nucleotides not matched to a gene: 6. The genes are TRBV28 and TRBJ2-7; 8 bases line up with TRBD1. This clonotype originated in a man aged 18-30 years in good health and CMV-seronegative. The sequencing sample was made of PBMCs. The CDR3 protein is CASSKATGGYEQYF. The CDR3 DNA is TGTGCCAGCAGTAAAGCCACAGGGGGCTACGAGCAGTACTTC.